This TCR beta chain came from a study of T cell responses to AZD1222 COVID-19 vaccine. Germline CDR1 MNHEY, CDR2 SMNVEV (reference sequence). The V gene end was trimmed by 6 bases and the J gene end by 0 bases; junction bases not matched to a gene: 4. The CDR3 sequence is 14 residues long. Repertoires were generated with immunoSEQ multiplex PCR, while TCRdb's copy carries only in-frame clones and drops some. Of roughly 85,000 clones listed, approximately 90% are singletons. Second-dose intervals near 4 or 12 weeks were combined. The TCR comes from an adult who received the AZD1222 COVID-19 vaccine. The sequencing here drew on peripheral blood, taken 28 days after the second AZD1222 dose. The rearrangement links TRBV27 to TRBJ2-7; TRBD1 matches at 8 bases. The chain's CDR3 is CASSRDRYSYEQYF. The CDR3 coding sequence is TGTGCCAGCAGCCGGGACAGGTACTCCTACGAGCAGTACTTC.